Below are 14 T cell receptor beta chains sequenced from a single sample in a study of OX40 agonist ivuxolimab in advanced cancers. Here immunoSEQ multiplex PCR was the method, and the copy in TCRdb shows in-frame clones only, minus some. Here the sample spans approximately 79,000 clones, 87% being singletons. The sequenced sample was CD4+ or CD8+ T cells sorted from blood, obtained in a trial of the OX40 agonist ivuxolimab. The receptors shown here come from an adult with an advanced solid tumor such as melanoma, head and neck, liver or kidney cancer.

The chain joins TRBV19 to TRBJ1-4; TRBD1 agrees at 7 bases. Germline V CDR1 and CDR2: LNHDA, SQIVND (reference sequence). The ends lost 6 bases at V and 7 bases at J; junction bases unmatched: 11. The CDR3 is made up of 15 amino acids. The CDR3, as DNA: TGTGCCAGTAGCCAAACGGGGGACAGTGGTGAAAAACTGTTTTTT. Translation: CASSQTGDSGEKLFF.

This clone has a single count. The V gene is TRBV4-2, the J gene TRBJ1-3; D gene uncertain. Looked up from germline, CDR1 is LGHNA and CDR2 is YNFKEQ. The CDR3 runs 16 residues. Trimming removed 0 bases from V and 5 bases from J, with 14 bases in between. CDR3 DNA sequence: TGTGCCAGCAGCCAAGAACTCGGGGTCGGGAGAAACACCATATATTTT. Protein sequence: CASSQELGVGRNTIYF.

This clone has only one observation. This chain uses TRBV7-2 with TRBJ1-3; TRBD1 might be the D (5 bases). Germline loops: CDR1 SGHTA, CDR2 FQGNSA. The CDR3 spans 15 residues. V gave up 4 bases and J gave up 0 bases, with 10 bases separating them. The CDR3 sequence: CASSYGHSSGNTIYF. The CDR3 coding sequence is TGTGCCAGCAGCTATGGACATTCCTCTGGAAACACCATATATTTT.

This rearrangement joins TRBV5-1 to TRBJ1-2; D is uncertain. V lost 0 bases to trimming and J lost 0 bases, with 9 bases between them. Per the germline V gene, CDR1 is SGHRS and CDR2 is YFSETQ. This CDR3 comprises 15 residues. The CDR3 here is CASSLAGRANYGYTF. The CDR3 DNA is TGCGCCAGCAGCTTGGCCGGCAGAGCTAACTATGGCTACACCTTC.

The V call is TRBV7-9, the J call TRBJ2-1; 8 bases agree with TRBD1. The CDR3 has 15 residues. The germline V gene encodes CDR1 SEHNR and CDR2 FQNEAQ (reference sequence). Unmatched junction bases numbered 4, after V lost 3 bases and J lost 3 bases. The CDR3 region has the DNA TGTGCCAGCAGCTTCAGGACAGGGAACTACAATGAGCAGTTCTTC. This gives the protein CASSFRTGNYNEQFF.

The chain employs TRBV14 and TRBJ2-7, with 8 bases identical to TRBD1. V lost 1 base and J lost 3; bases outside the gene matches: 8. The CDR3 runs 16 residues. Looked up from germline, CDR1 is SGHDN and CDR2 is FVKESK. CDR3 sequence: CASSQVKETGVYEQYF. CDR3 sequence (DNA): TGTGCCAGCAGCCAAGTAAAGGAGACAGGGGTCTACGAGCAGTACTTC.

V and J are TRBV19 and TRBJ2-1; TRBD2 aligns across 9 bases. Per germline, CDR1 LNHDA and CDR2 SQIVND (reference sequence). This CDR3 is 16 amino acids long. With V trimmed by 10 bases and J by 2 bases, 12 bases remained unmatched. DNA for the CDR3: TGTGCCACTCAAAGGGAACTAGCGGGCCCCTACAATGAGCAGTTCTTC. Amino acids: CATQRELAGPYNEQFF.

This clone was seen a few times. The chain couples TRBV28 to TRBJ2-1, with unresolved D. Germline loops: CDR1 MDHEN, CDR2 SYDVKM. V gave up 6 bases and J gave up 0 bases, with 6 bases separating them. The CDR3 has 13 amino acids. CDR3 nucleotide sequence: TGTGCCAGCAGGGGATTCTCCTACAATGAGCAGTTCTTC. This codes for CASRGFSYNEQFF. The variable domain in full, completed from reference TRBV28 and TRBJ2-1, reads DVKVTQSSRYLVKRTGEKVFLECVQDMDHENMFWYRQDPGLGLRLIYFSYDVKMKEKGDIPEGYSVSREKKERFSLILESASTNQTSMYLCASRGFSYNEQFFGPGTRLTVL.

This rearrangement joins TRBV11-2 to TRBJ1-5; perhaps TRBD1 as D (5 bases). Germline assignment: CDR1 SGHAT and CDR2 FQNNGV. The ends were cut back, 1 base at V and 0 bases at J, with 10 bases in the middle. The CDR3 contains 16 residues. The CDR3 DNA is TGTGCCAGCAGCTTAGGTAAACAGGTTAGCAATCAGCCCCAGCATTTT. Its protein product is CASSLGKQVSNQPQHF.

This chain uses TRBV27 with TRBJ1-4; 8 bases fit TRBD1. This CDR3 contains 15 residues. The J segment lost 10 bases and the V segment lost 5 bases, leaving 12 bases of the junction unmatched. Looked up from germline, CDR1 is MNHEY and CDR2 is SMNVEV (reference sequence). The CDR3 bases are TGTGCCAGCAGTCCGTTCGGGCAGGGGGCGAGAAAACTGTTTTTT. The encoded protein is CASSPFGQGARKLFF. Combining the CDR3 with reference TRBV27 and TRBJ1-4 gives the whole variable domain EAQVTQNPRYLITVTGKKLTVTCSQNMNHEYMSWYRQDPGLGLRQIYYSMNVEVTDKGDVPEGYKVSRKEKRNFPLILESPSPNQTSLYFCASSPFGQGARKLFFGSGTQLSVL.

In this sample, this clone turned up once. This rearrangement joins TRBV7-3 to TRBJ1-1; a weak D match, TRBD1 (6 bases). Trimming shortened V by 3 bases and J by 6 bases, and 11 bases separated the two germline ends. Germline V gene sequence: CDR1 SGHTA, CDR2 FQGTGA. The CDR3 consists of 13 residues. Written as DNA, the CDR3 is TGTGCCAGCAGCTTCCGGACAGCCTCTGAAGCTTTCTTT. This sequence encodes CASSFRTASEAFF.

J is TRBJ2-5 and V is TRBV5-1; TRBD1 matches at 7 bases. V shed 4 bases and J 2 bases; nucleotides not matched to a gene: 5. CDR3 length: 14 residues. The V gene's germline CDR1 is SGHRS and CDR2 YFSETQ. CDR3: CASSPGDRQETQYF. CDR3 sequence (DNA): TGCGCCAGCAGCCCTGGGGACAGACAAGAGACCCAGTACTTC.

V is TRBV19 and J is TRBJ1-3, with a possible D match to TRBD1 (5 bases). The CDR3 extends over 14 amino acids. Germline V gene data show CDR1 as LNHDA and CDR2 as SQIVND (reference sequence). Trimming removed 5 bases from V and 2 bases from J, with 10 bases in between. The CDR3 reads CASSYRDAGNTIYF. The DNA of the CDR3 is TGTGCCAGTAGTTACCGGGACGCTGGAAACACCATATATTTT. The whole variable domain, remainder taken from reference TRBV19 and TRBJ1-3, is DGGITQSPKYLFRKEGQNVTLSCEQNLNHDAMYWYRQDPGQGLRLIYYSQIVNDFQKGDIAEGYSVSREKKESFPLTVTSAQKNPTAFYLCASSYRDAGNTIYFGEGSWLTVV.

The CDR3 coding sequence is TGTGCCAGCAGTTTACCTGGACAGCGAGCGTCCTATGGCTACACCTTC. This codes for CASSLPGQRASYGYTF. This rearrangement joins TRBV28 to TRBJ1-2, with TRBD1 as a possible D gene (6 bases). There are 16 residues in the CDR3. V was cut by 2 bases and J by 4 bases, with 17 bases left in between. CDR1 is MDHEN and CDR2 is SYDVKM in the germline V gene.